These 20 T cell receptor beta chains originate from one sample sequenced in a study of T-cell reconstitution after alpha-beta-depleted transplantation in children. Unique molecular identifiers tagged the TCRbeta library. TCRdb reanalysed the PCR reads using MiXCR and keeps one entry per CDR3 protein. The sample yields over 5,000 distinct CDR3 sequences, 15% to 20% seen once. The sequenced sample was PBMCs, mostly from graft donor cells, obtained 60 days after TCRalphabeta/CD19-depleted stem cell transplant. The receptors were gathered from a male patient between 5 and 17 years old who had a stem cell transplant for acute myeloid leukemia, so the T cells may come from the graft donor.

The chain combines TRBV4-3 with TRBJ2-3; D is unclear. Germline V gives CDR1 LGHNA, CDR2 YSLEER. The V gene lost 4 bases and the J gene lost 0 bases, with 8 bases spanning the gap. The CDR3 contains 14 residues. In DNA, the CDR3 is TGCGCCAGCAGCCCGGTCCTGAGCACAGATACGCAGTATTTT. Protein product: CASSPVLSTDTQYF.

Within the sample, this clonotype is medium-sized (0.01 to 0.1%). The V gene is TRBV5-1, the J gene TRBJ2-1; 9 nucleotides align to TRBD1. The CDR3 length is 14 residues. V shed 2 bases, J shed 6 bases, and the junction held 3 bases outside the gene matches. Germline V gene sequence: CDR1 SGHRS, CDR2 YFSETQ. DNA of the CDR3: TGCGCCAGCAGCTTAGCGACAGGGGGCAATGAGCAGTTCTTC. Translation: CASSLATGGNEQFF.

This clonotype is labeled as medium-sized. The gene calls are TRBV12-3 or TRBV12-4 and TRBJ2-3; a weak D match, TRBD2 (6 bases). The CDR3 has 16 residues. The V end was cut by 2 bases, the J end by 6 bases, with 18 bases between. CDR3 coding DNA: TGTGCCAGCAGTTTACCCCGGGCGGAGGGAGGCGATACGCAGTATTTT. Amino acids: CASSLPRAEGGDTQYF.

This clonotype was observed a handful of times. V usage is TRBV3-1 and J usage is TRBJ1-3; D is possibly TRBD1 (5 bases). Germline CDR1 reads LGHDT; CDR2 reads YNNKEL (reference sequence). The V end lost 0 bases, the J end lost 2 bases, and 11 bases lay between the germline ends. The CDR3 sequence is 16 residues long. CDR3 in DNA: TGTGCCAGCAGCCAAGATTGGGCAGGGCCTGGAAACACCATATATTTT. This codes for CASSQDWAGPGNTIYF.

This clonotype was detected only a few times. This sequence joins TRBV9 and TRBJ2-5; the match to TRBD1 covers 7 bases. V trimming: 4 bases; J trimming: 2 bases; junction bases outside the gene matches: 11. The length of the CDR3 is 16 residues. Germline V gene lookup returns CDR1 SGDLS and CDR2 YYNGEE. The CDR3 loop reads CASSIQGGRAQETQYF. The DNA of the CDR3 is TGTGCCAGCAGCATACAAGGGGGCCGAGCTCAAGAGACCCAGTACTTC.

This clonotype was counted a few times. The V gene is TRBV25-1, the J gene TRBJ1-3; unclear D gene. Trimming cost V 5 bases and J 4 bases, with 12 bases left between them. The CDR3 covers 14 residues. The V gene's germline CDR1 is MGHDK and CDR2 SYGVNS. The CDR3 is CASSYAGFGNTIYF. CDR3 bases: TGTGCCAGCAGTTACGCGGGGTTCGGAAACACCATATATTTT.

About this clonotype itself: A much larger clone differs from this one at a single base, so this may be a read error. The chain has TRBV7-3 and TRBJ2-5; the D call may be TRBD1 or TRBD2 (5 bases each). The CDR3 extends over 13 amino acids. Germline lookup yields CDR1 SGHTA and CDR2 FQGTGA. Written as DNA, the CDR3 is TGTGCCGGCAGCACGGGGCCCCAAGAGACCCAGTACTTC. This gives the protein CAGSTGPQETQYF.

Within the sample, this clonotype is medium-sized. The chain joins TRBV29-1 to TRBJ1-1, with 9 bases lining up with TRBD1. The CDR3 contains 16 residues. Germline trimming cut 7 bases from V and 4 bases from J; bases unmatched to any gene: 16. Germline values: CDR1 SQVTM, CDR2 ANQGSEA. The CDR3 sequence is CSANGGTGSPGTEAFF. The CDR3 DNA reads TGCAGCGCCAACGGAGGGACAGGGTCCCCGGGCACTGAAGCTTTCTTT.

This clonotype was seen once. The chain combines TRBV6-2 or TRBV6-3 with TRBJ2-3; D might be TRBD1 (5 bases). Germline V lookup: CDR1 MNHEY, CDR2 SVGEGT. The CDR3 consists of 14 residues. Trimming left V 2 bases short and J 2 bases short, with 8 bases between. CDR3 DNA: TGTGCCAGCAGTTACGGGGCAGCCACAGATACGCAGTATTTT. This gives the protein CASSYGAATDTQYF.

A few counts support this clonotype. V is TRBV6-5 and J is TRBJ2-1; the D is unclear. The CDR3 is 14 residues long. V gave up 0 bases and J gave up 5 bases, with 8 bases separating them. The germline V gene encodes CDR1 MNHEY and CDR2 SVGAGI. This chain's CDR3 is CASSYSGGNNEQFF. The CDR3 DNA sequence: TGTGCCAGCAGTTACTCGGGCGGCAACAATGAGCAGTTCTTC.

This clonotype is termed medium-sized. The chain has TRBV6-1 and TRBJ2-1, with D perhaps assigned TRBD1 or TRBD2 (6 bases each). V dropped 5 bases and J dropped 9 bases, with 17 bases sitting between them. Germline assignment: CDR1 MNHNS and CDR2 SASEGT. The CDR3 covers 14 residues. The CDR3 sequence is CASSQGGRGGEQFF. The CDR3 DNA reads as TGTGCCAGCAGTCAAGGGGGTAGGGGAGGTGAGCAGTTCTTC.

By share of the sample, this clonotype is medium-sized. This sequence joins TRBV10-3 and TRBJ1-6, with 9 bases matching TRBD1. Germline CDR1 is ENHRY and CDR2 is SYGVKD. J lost 7 bases, V lost 10 bases, and 2 bases had no gene match. The CDR3 is 12 residues long. As DNA, the CDR3 is TGTGCCACCGGGACAGGGAATTCACCCCTCCACTTT. It is translated as CATGTGNSPLHF.

Judged by abundance, this clonotype is medium-sized. Germline and junction disagree at one end, which may indicate a read error. V gene TRBV7-3 combines with J gene TRBJ2-1, with a weak D call TRBD1 (6 bases). Germline V gene sequence: CDR1 SGHTA, CDR2 FQGTGA. The CDR3 is made up of 15 amino acids. DNA for the CDR3: TGTGCCAGCAGCCTAACAGGGAGCTCCTACAATGAGCAGTTCTTC. Translation gives CASSLTGSSYNEQFF.

By share, this clonotype counts as medium-sized (0.01 to 0.1%). The rearrangement uses TRBV12-3 or TRBV12-4 and TRBJ2-1; no clear D gene. This CDR3 has 12 amino acids. V was shortened by 2 bases and J by 7 bases, with 6 bases between the two germline ends. The DNA of the CDR3 is TGTGCCAGCAGTTTAAAAGGGAATGAGCAGTTCTTC. This gives the protein CASSLKGNEQFF.

This clonotype has just a few counts. Lacking the conserved final phenylalanine or tryptophan, this CDR3 likely reflects a read error. J is TRBJ2-1 and V is TRBV30; D perhaps matches TRBD1 (5 bases). The CDR3 consists of 16 residues. Germline CDR1 and CDR2: GTSNPN and SVGIG (reference sequence). The ends were cut back, 4 bases at V and 2 bases at J, with 18 bases in the middle. The CDR3 reads CAWTYAGPFPYNEQFL. The CDR3 DNA follows: TGTGCCTGGACATACGCAGGGCCGTTCCCCTACAATGAGCAGTTCCTC.

This sequence joins TRBV3-1 and TRBJ2-1, with TRBD2 matching over 10 bases. The length of the CDR3 is 15 residues. V was clipped by 3 bases and J by 4 bases; unmatched bases: 3. CDR1 and CDR2 from the germline V gene are LGHDT and YNNKEL (reference sequence). CDR3 bases: TGTGCCAGCAGCCATCTAGCGGGGGCATACAATGAGCAGTTCTTC. Amino acid sequence: CASSHLAGAYNEQFF.

The CDR3 nucleotides are TGCAGTGCTAGAACGATGTCCTACAATGAGCAGTTCTTC. This sequence encodes CSARTMSYNEQFF. The chain recombines TRBV20-1 with TRBJ2-1; D call uncertain. V shed 2 bases and J shed 1 base, with 6 bases lying between them. The germline V gene encodes CDR1 DFQATT and CDR2 SNEGSKA (reference sequence). The CDR3 is 13 amino acids.

This clonotype is labeled as medium-sized. The chain couples TRBV3-1 to TRBJ2-1; 8 positions match TRBD2. CDR1 and CDR2 (germline): LGHDT, YNNKEL (reference sequence). CDR3 length: 16 residues. The J segment lost 3 bases and the V segment lost 3 bases, leaving 7 bases of the junction unmatched. The CDR3 nucleotides read TGTGCCAGCAGCCAGGTCAGCGGGAGATGCTACAATGAGCAGTTCTTC. As protein: CASSQVSGRCYNEQFF.

This clonotype was detected a few times. The chain couples TRBV7-6 to TRBJ1-1; D not certain. CDR1 SGHVS and CDR2 FNYEAQ come from the germline V gene. The CDR3 has 13 residues. Trimming cost V 3 bases and J 1 base, with 6 bases left between them. The CDR3 DNA reads TGTGCCAGCAGCTTCGGCGCGAACACTGAAGCTTTCTTT. It specifies CASSFGANTEAFF.

V usage is TRBV20-1 and J usage is TRBJ2-4; D gene uncertain. In germline, CDR1 is DFQATT, CDR2 SNEGSKA (reference sequence). V gave up 6 bases and J gave up 6 bases, with 12 bases separating them. CDR3 size: 12 residues. CDR3: CSAVAGANIQYF. As DNA, the CDR3 is TGCAGTGCCGTAGCAGGAGCAAACATTCAGTACTTC.